Listed here are 14 T cell receptor beta chains from one sample, sequenced in a study of cytomegalovirus exposure and HLA in healthy donors. 13 Jbeta primers and 60 Vbeta primers were used for the PCR. Only in-frame clones appear in the TCRdb table, and some are missing; sequencing was by immunoSEQ multiplex PCR. Altogether 95,000 to 150,000 clones are present, more than 65% being singletons, with the ten largest covering over 10%. Sequenced sample: PBMCs. These receptors were obtained from a middle-aged woman in good health and CMV-seropositive.

This clone was detected a few times. In DNA, the CDR3 is TGTGCCAGCAGCCCCGGACGGATCGCGGGGCCCCAGCATTTT. Protein sequence: CASSPGRIAGPQHF. The chain is built from TRBV7-8 and TRBJ1-5; D not certain. CDR1 is SGHVS, CDR2 FQNEAQ, per germline. The CDR3 runs to 14 residues. The germline V and J ends were trimmed by 5 bases and 9 bases, with 17 bases remaining between them.

This clone turned up a few times. This rearrangement joins TRBV10-3 to TRBJ2-3; D perhaps matches TRBD2 (6 bases). Germline V lookup: CDR1 ENHRY, CDR2 SYGVKD. V lost 6 bases, J lost 1 base, and 11 bases lay in between. The CDR3 has 14 residues. The CDR3 DNA follows: TGTGCCATCAGACCGGGACTTCGCACAGATACGCAGTATTTT. It yields the protein CAIRPGLRTDTQYF.

The CDR3 region has the DNA TGTGCCAGCAGTTCTCCGGGACAGGGGAATGAGCAGTACTTC. It codes for CASSSPGQGNEQYF. J is TRBJ2-7 and V is TRBV6-5, with 10 bases that match TRBD1. In germline, CDR1 is MNHEY, CDR2 SVGAGI. The CDR3 totals 14 residues. With V trimmed by 4 bases and J by 7 bases, 7 bases remained unmatched.

The rearrangement joins TRBV7-3 to TRBJ2-2, with 9 bases aligning to TRBD2. The CDR3 has 19 residues. V shed 0 bases and J 5 bases; nucleotides not matched to a gene: 13. The germline CDR1 and CDR2 sequences are SGHTA and FQGTGA. CDR3 sequence: CASSLTSRGGRAETGELFF. CDR3 nucleotides: TGTGCCAGCAGCTTAACCAGTCGTGGCGGGAGGGCCGAGACCGGGGAGCTGTTTTTT.

This clone showed up just a few times. For the CDR3, the DNA is TGTGCCAGCTCACCCCCCGGTAGTGACTATGGCTACACCTTC. It yields the protein CASSPPGSDYGYTF. The chain uses TRBV18 and TRBJ1-2, with D unresolved. Per germline, CDR1 KGHSH and CDR2 LQKENI. Trimming took off 3 bases at V and 3 bases at J, with 11 bases between the two ends. This CDR3 has 14 residues.

On this clone itself: Different DNA sequences within this sample yield the same CDR3. The chain recombines TRBV6-1 with TRBJ2-7; D is possibly TRBD2 (5 bases). This CDR3 region has 12 residues. Trimming shortened V by 2 bases and J by 4 bases, and 6 bases separated the two germline ends. Germline-derived CDR1 and CDR2 are MNHNS and SASEGT. The CDR3 spells CASSEPGYEQYF. CDR3 DNA: TGTGCCAGCAGTGAACCGGGGTACGAGCAGTACTTC.

The CDR3 reads CASSLVLANEQYF. CDR3 sequence (DNA): TGTGCCAGCAGCTTAGTACTAGCAAACGAGCAGTACTTC. J is TRBJ2-7 and V is TRBV11-2; possible D gene TRBD2, 6 bases. The CDR3 runs to 13 residues. V lost 1 base to trimming and J lost 5 bases, with 9 bases between them. Germline CDR1 reads SGHAT; CDR2 reads FQNNGV.

The chain couples TRBV30 to TRBJ2-1; 8 positions match TRBD2. The CDR3 has 14 residues. Germline V gene sequence: CDR1 GTSNPN, CDR2 SVGIG (reference sequence). With 3 bases clipped from V and 6 bases from J, the junction kept 7 bases outside the gene matches. The CDR3, as DNA: TGTGCCTGGAGAGTCACTAGCGGACCCAATGAGCAGTTCTTC. This translates into CAWRVTSGPNEQFF.

The rearrangement uses TRBV19 and TRBJ2-2; D is possibly TRBD1 (6 bases). This CDR3 is built from 17 residues. The V end was cut by 3 bases, the J end by 1 base, with 15 bases between. CDR1 and CDR2 from the germline V gene are LNHDA and SQIVND (reference sequence). DNA of the CDR3: TGTGCCAGTAGTATTACCACCCAGGGGAAGAACACCGGGGAGCTGTTTTTT. It codes for CASSITTQGKNTGELFF.

This chain connects TRBV5-4 to TRBJ1-3, with D possibly TRBD1 on 5 matching bases. CDR3 length equals 14 residues. The V and J ends lost 4 bases and 0 bases respectively, with 8 bases between them. Germline V gives CDR1 SGHNT, CDR2 YYREEE (reference sequence). In DNA, the CDR3 is TGTGCCAGCAGCCTCGACAGCTCTGGAAACACCATATATTTT. Protein sequence: CASSLDSSGNTIYF.

The chain employs TRBV28 and TRBJ1-1, with D possibly matching TRBD1 (5 bases). V was trimmed by 3 bases and J by 2 bases, leaving 10 bases between them. From germline, CDR1 is MDHEN and CDR2 SYDVKM. The CDR3 runs to 14 residues. The chain's CDR3 is CASSLGGINTEAFF. The CDR3 nucleotides are TGTGCCAGCAGTTTGGGGGGGATTAACACTGAAGCTTTCTTT.

The chain carries TRBV25-1 and TRBJ2-2, with D unresolved. The CDR3 is made up of 16 amino acids. Germline V gives CDR1 MGHDK, CDR2 SYGVNS. The V and J ends lost 7 bases and 6 bases respectively, with 21 bases between them. CDR3 region: CASKRSAGELAGELFF. The CDR3 DNA reads TGTGCCAGCAAACGGAGCGCCGGAGAGCTAGCCGGGGAGCTGTTTTTT.

The rearrangement links TRBV5-1 to TRBJ2-7; a weak D match, TRBD1 (6 bases). Trimming cost V 0 bases and J 8 bases, with 15 bases left between them. CDR1 and CDR2 (germline): SGHRS, YFSETQ. The CDR3 covers 14 residues. CDR3 residues: CASSLGTDSWKQYF. The CDR3 DNA reads TGCGCCAGCAGCTTGGGGACAGACTCCTGGAAGCAGTACTTC. The whole variable domain, remainder taken from reference TRBV5-1 and TRBJ2-7, is KAGVTQTPRYLIKTRGQQVTLSCSPISGHRSVSWYQQTPGQGLQFLFEYFSETQRNKGNFPGRFSGRQFSNSRSEMNVSTLELGDSALYLCASSLGTDSWKQYFGPGTRLTVT.

This rearrangement joins TRBV5-1 to TRBJ2-7; 13 bases line up with TRBD2. The CDR3 has 15 amino acids. J gave up 7 bases and V 0 bases, and 4 bases lay outside the gene matches. Germline V gene lookup returns CDR1 SGHRS and CDR2 YFSETQ. The CDR3 region has the DNA TGCGCCAGCAGCTTGGGACTAGCGGGGGGCTTGGAGCAGTACTTC. As protein: CASSLGLAGGLEQYF.